Given below is one T cell receptor beta chain in context. This specimen belongs to a study of blood T cell repertoires in COVID-19. Study background: T cells, B-cell-depleted T cells, or PBMCs provided the cDNA or gDNA that served as material.

How the authors handled the data: Nucleated cell number was recorded as an estimate derived from reference gene primer amplification. Measured with immunoSEQ multiplex PCR; TCRdb has only the in-frame clones, and not every one. The V and J calls and the clone size are those of that table, but D and trimming were determined from the DNA. The sample lists just over 350,000 clones, 75% to 90% seen once, with just over 7% in the top ten. V dropped 5 bases and J dropped 4 bases, with 9 bases sitting between them. The V gene's germline CDR1 is SGHTA and CDR2 FQGTGA. The CDR3 has 13 residues. The receptor was isolated from a woman aged 55-75 years with COVID-19, enrolled during active disease. The V gene is TRBV7-3, the J gene TRBJ1-5; D is uncertain. Sequencing was done on a sample of peripheral blood. The CDR3, as DNA: TGTGCCAGCAGCACTATCCCTAATCAGCCCCAGCATTTT. Translation gives CASSTIPNQPQHF.